Shown below are 18 T cell receptor beta chains from a single sample sequenced in a study of control samples from healthy donors and cancer patients. Some clones are missing from TCRdb's copy, which holds only in-frame ones; the method was immunoSEQ multiplex PCR. This table holds 100,000 to 150,000 clones, over 75% found once. The sample taken for sequencing was blood. The receptors come from a man aged 45-65 years in good health.

The V and J genes are TRBV9 and TRBJ2-1; D may be TRBD1 (6 bases). V was clipped by 6 bases and J by 0 bases, with 16 bases between them. Germline V gives CDR1 SGDLS, CDR2 YYNGEE. The CDR3 is 16 residues long. CDR3 in DNA: TGTGCCAGCAATTCTGGGGGCACTACCTCCTACAATGAGCAGTTCTTC. It translates to CASNSGGTTSYNEQFF.

This clone was seen a single time. The chain employs TRBV14 and TRBJ2-5, with 7 bases identical to TRBD1. CDR1 and CDR2 (germline): SGHDN, FVKESK. V lost 4 bases to trimming and J lost 3 bases; unmatched junction nucleotides: 5. CDR3 length: 14 amino acids. The CDR3 DNA is TGTGCCAGCAGCCCCATAGACAGGGAAGAGACCCAGTACTTC. Amino acid sequence: CASSPIDREETQYF.

The gene calls are TRBV30 and TRBJ1-1, with unresolved D. Trimming took 3 bases from V and 2 from J, leaving 7 bases between them. In germline, CDR1 is GTSNPN, CDR2 SVGIG (reference sequence). This CDR3 contains 12 residues. Written as DNA, the CDR3 is TGTGCCTGGAGAAGTTACAACACTGAAGCTTTCTTT. Translation: CAWRSYNTEAFF.

V is TRBV4-1 and J is TRBJ2-5; 9 nucleotides line up with TRBD2. Trimming at V came to 0 bases and at J to 5 bases, leaving 4 bases not matched to a gene. CDR1 and CDR2 (germline): MGHRA, YSYEKL. CDR3 length: 15 amino acids. CDR3 in DNA: TGCGCCAGCAGCCAAGAACCCCTAGCGGGGGAGACCCAGTACTTC. Its protein is CASSQEPLAGETQYF.

The chain joins TRBV29-1 to TRBJ1-1, with D possibly TRBD1 on 5 matching bases. Germline-derived CDR1 and CDR2 are SQVTM and ANQGSEA. CDR3 length: 13 residues. V shed 4 bases and J shed 2 bases, with 11 bases lying between them. DNA of the CDR3: TGCAGCGTTGTATCCCAGGGAAACACTGAAGCTTTCTTT. This gives the protein CSVVSQGNTEAFF.

In its sample, this clone was seen a few times. J is TRBJ2-1 and V is TRBV7-3; 9 bases fit TRBD1. The V gene end was trimmed by 5 bases and the J gene end by 5 bases; junction bases not matched to a gene: 16. The CDR3 loop spans 18 amino acids. Germline lookup yields CDR1 SGHTA and CDR2 FQGTGA. The CDR3 DNA reads as TGTGCCAGCAGCCCTACCTCTTCCCGGGACAGGGATCACAATGAGCAGTTCTTC. Its protein is CASSPTSSRDRDHNEQFF.

There are many counts of this clone. V is TRBV28 and J is TRBJ1-5; no clear D. The V and J ends lost 4 bases and 6 bases respectively, with 13 bases between them. CDR3 size: 14 residues. The germline gives CDR1 MDHEN, CDR2 SYDVKM. Here the CDR3 reads CASSSKGRFQPQHF. The CDR3 bases are TGTGCCAGCAGTTCTAAAGGAAGATTTCAGCCCCAGCATTTT.

This rearrangement joins TRBV28 to TRBJ2-5; D possibly matches TRBD1 or TRBD2 (5 bases each). Looked up from germline, CDR1 is MDHEN and CDR2 is SYDVKM. With 4 bases removed from V and 4 bases from J, the gap between germline ends came to 19 bases. The CDR3 length is 16 residues. This CDR3 is CASSSRARVAAETQYF. CDR3 nucleotide sequence: TGTGCCAGCAGTTCGCGGGCCAGGGTGGCGGCAGAGACCCAGTACTTC.

The chain combines TRBV6-5 with TRBJ1-1; 7 positions match TRBD1. Germline values: CDR1 MNHEY, CDR2 SVGAGI. V shed 5 bases, J shed 2 bases, and the junction held 8 bases outside the gene matches. The CDR3 length is 15 residues. CDR3 sequence: CASSINRDRNTEAFF. Here the CDR3 DNA reads TGTGCCAGCAGTATCAATCGGGACAGAAACACTGAAGCTTTCTTT.

The chain uses TRBV27 and TRBJ2-2; TRBD2 agrees at 12 bases. V trimming: 8 bases; J trimming: 6 bases; junction bases outside the gene matches: 4. The CDR3 length is 14 residues. CDR1 and CDR2 from the germline V gene are MNHEY and SMNVEV (reference sequence). DNA for the CDR3: TGTGCCAGCGGGACTAGCGGGTTGGCCGGGGAGCTGTTTTTT. Amino acid sequence: CASGTSGLAGELFF.

This sequence joins TRBV4-1 and TRBJ2-3, with D tentatively TRBD1 or TRBD2 (5 bases each). Deletions cut 5 bases from V and 6 bases from J, with 21 bases between. Germline CDR1 MGHRA, CDR2 YSYEKL. This CDR3 is 16 amino acids long. The CDR3 is CASSSSGRNSRDTQYF. The CDR3 coding sequence is TGCGCCAGCAGCTCCTCGGGACGCAACTCTCGGGATACGCAGTATTTT.

The V and J genes are TRBV29-1 and TRBJ2-7, with a weak D call TRBD1 (5 bases). Germline V gene sequence: CDR1 SQVTM, CDR2 ANQGSEA. The V gene lost 4 bases and the J gene lost 5 bases, with 12 bases spanning the gap. The CDR3 has 12 amino acids. The DNA for the CDR3 is TGCAGCGTTGCCTGGGGCCGTAACGAGCAGTACTTC. Amino acid sequence: CSVAWGRNEQYF.

The rearrangement uses TRBV11-3 and TRBJ2-7, with D possibly being TRBD2 (7 bases). The CDR3 is 14 residues long. V lost 0 bases and J lost 2, with 8 bases in between. CDR1 is SGHNT and CDR2 is YENEEA in the germline V gene. Here the CDR3 reads CASSLEGGAYEQYF. As DNA, the CDR3 is TGTGCCAGCAGCTTAGAAGGGGGGGCCTACGAGCAGTACTTC.

The V call is TRBV7-3, the J call TRBJ2-1; tentative D call: TRBD2 (6 bases). Per germline, CDR1 SGHTA and CDR2 FQGTGA. This CDR3 is 16 amino acids long. The germline V and J ends were trimmed by 1 base and 7 bases, with 17 bases remaining between them. The CDR3 nucleotides read TGTGCCAGCAGCTTAAGGGGCGGGAATAATGTGAATGAGCAGTTCTTC. This sequence encodes CASSLRGGNNVNEQFF. The full variable domain, rest sourced from reference TRBV7-3 and TRBJ2-1, is GAGVSQTPSNKVTEKGKYVELRCDPISGHTALYWYRQSLGQGPEFLIYFQGTGAADDSGLPNDRFFAVRPEGSVSTLKIQRTERGDSAVYLCASSLRGGNNVNEQFFGPGTRLTVL.

This chain connects TRBV27 to TRBJ1-5, with D unresolved. The germline V gene has CDR1 MNHEY and CDR2 SMNVEV (reference sequence). The CDR3 extends over 15 amino acids. Between the trimmed V and J ends, which lost 3 bases and 6 bases, there was a span of 15 bases. For the CDR3, the DNA is TGTGCCAGCAGTTTTGTCTATGGTGTGGGTCAGCCCCAGCATTTT. Translated: CASSFVYGVGQPQHF.

This clone was counted a single time. The chain joins TRBV30 to TRBJ2-7; D gene uncertain. Trimming stripped 2 bases from V and 2 bases from J, with 7 bases between. This CDR3 comprises 12 residues. Germline CDR1 is GTSNPN and CDR2 is SVGIG (reference sequence). CDR3 nucleotides: TGTGCCTGGAGTCCAGGACCCTACGAGCAGTACTTC. Encoded protein: CAWSPGPYEQYF.

J is TRBJ2-7 and V is TRBV4-1; 12 nucleotides line up with TRBD2. This CDR3 comprises 15 residues. Germline CDR1 is MGHRA and CDR2 is YSYEKL. Trimming cost V 3 bases and J 5 bases; bases outside gene matches: 5. CDR3: CASSHPSGGADEQYF. The CDR3 DNA follows: TGCGCCAGCAGCCACCCTAGCGGGGGGGCGGACGAGCAGTACTTC.

V gene TRBV11-1 combines with J gene TRBJ2-5, with D hard to call. Germline CDR1 is SGHAT and CDR2 is FQDESV (reference sequence). Trimming took off 7 bases at V and 1 base at J, with 19 bases between the two ends. This CDR3 is 16 amino acids long. Here the CDR3 reads CASTTGQAGPQETQYF. As DNA, the CDR3 is TGTGCCAGCACCACCGGCCAAGCCGGCCCCCAAGAGACCCAGTACTTC.